This T cell receptor beta chain derives from a study of response to subunit inactivated influenza vaccine. The count of this clonotype is one. TCRdb reprocessed the RT-PCR reads with MiXCR, giving one entry per CDR3 protein. The sample includes approximately 520,000 distinct CDR3 sequences, around 25% of them seen just once. Germline V CDR1 and CDR2: KGHDR, SFDVKD. This CDR3 region has 15 residues. V lost 1 base and J 3 bases, leaving 11 bases between the germline ends. Sequenced here: CD4+ T cells sorted from PBMCs, sampled about 5 days after vaccination. The sequence was collected from a man over 45 who received an inactivated influenza vaccine. J is TRBJ2-5 and V is TRBV24-1; possible D gene TRBD1, 6 bases. CDR3: CATSDFGTKEETQYF. The DNA for the CDR3 is TGTGCCACCAGTGATTTCGGGACAAAAGAAGAGACCCAGTACTTC.